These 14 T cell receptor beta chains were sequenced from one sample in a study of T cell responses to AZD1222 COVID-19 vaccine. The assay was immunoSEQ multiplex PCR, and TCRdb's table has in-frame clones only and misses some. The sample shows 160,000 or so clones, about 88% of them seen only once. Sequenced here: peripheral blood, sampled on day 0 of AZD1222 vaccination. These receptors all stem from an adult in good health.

CDR3 in DNA: TGTGCCAGCAGCGCCGGGAGCGGGCAAGAGACCCAGTACTTC. Translating it yields CASSAGSGQETQYF. The V call is TRBV9, the J call TRBJ2-5; TRBD2 might be the D (6 bases). V lost 3 bases, J lost 2 bases, and 11 bases lay in between. CDR1 SGDLS and CDR2 YYNGEE come from the germline V gene. CDR3 length: 14 amino acids.

CDR3 bases: TGTGCCAGCAGCGGACAGGGGGTAAACTATGGCTACACCTTC. Translation gives CASSGQGVNYGYTF. The J gene is TRBJ1-2, the V gene TRBV9, with 9 bases identical to TRBD1. The CDR3 has 14 residues. Losses at the gene ends were 3 bases for V and 2 bases for J; bases not matched to a gene: 2. The germline gives CDR1 SGDLS, CDR2 YYNGEE.

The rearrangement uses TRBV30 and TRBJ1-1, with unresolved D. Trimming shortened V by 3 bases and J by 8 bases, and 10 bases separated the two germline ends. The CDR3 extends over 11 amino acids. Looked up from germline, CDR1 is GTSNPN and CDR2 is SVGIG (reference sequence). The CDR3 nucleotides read TGTGCCTGGAGCCCGGTGGGCGAAGCTTTCTTT. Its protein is CAWSPVGEAFF.

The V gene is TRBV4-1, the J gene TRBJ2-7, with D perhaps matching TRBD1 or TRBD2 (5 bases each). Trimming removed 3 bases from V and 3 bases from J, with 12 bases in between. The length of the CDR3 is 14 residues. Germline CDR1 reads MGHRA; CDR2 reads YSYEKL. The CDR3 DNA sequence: TGCGCCAGCAGCCAGCGAGGGACGGGCTACGAGCAGTACTTC. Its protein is CASSQRGTGYEQYF.

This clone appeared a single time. Here the CDR3 reads CASRGGARGEQFF. CDR3 in DNA: TGTGCCAGCAGGGGTGGGGCCCGGGGTGAGCAGTTCTTC. The chain employs TRBV7-3 and TRBJ2-1; D might be TRBD1 or TRBD2, each matching 5 bases. V lost 6 bases and J lost 9, with 15 bases in between. CDR3 length: 13 amino acids. Germline V gives CDR1 SGHTA, CDR2 FQGTGA.

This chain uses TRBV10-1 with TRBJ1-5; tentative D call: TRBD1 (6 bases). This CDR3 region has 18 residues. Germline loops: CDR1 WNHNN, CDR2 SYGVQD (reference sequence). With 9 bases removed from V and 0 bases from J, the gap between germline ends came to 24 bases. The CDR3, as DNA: TGCGCCAGACTGGGGGGGGGCCGCTCGGGCTATAGCAATCAGCCCCAGCATTTT. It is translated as CARLGGGRSGYSNQPQHF.

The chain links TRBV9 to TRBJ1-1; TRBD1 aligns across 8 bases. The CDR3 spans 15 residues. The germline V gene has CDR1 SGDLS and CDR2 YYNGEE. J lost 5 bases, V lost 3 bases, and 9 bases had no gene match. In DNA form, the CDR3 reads TGTGCCAGCAGCGCAAGGGGACAGGCGGGGACTGAAGCTTTCTTT. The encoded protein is CASSARGQAGTEAFF.

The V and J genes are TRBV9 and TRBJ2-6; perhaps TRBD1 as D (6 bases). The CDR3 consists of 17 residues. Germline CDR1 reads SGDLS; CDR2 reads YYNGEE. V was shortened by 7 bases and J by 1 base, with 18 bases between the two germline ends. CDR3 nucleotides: TGTGCCAGCGGCCCGGGACACCTAATATCTGGGGCCAACGTCCTGACTTTC. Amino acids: CASGPGHLISGANVLTF.

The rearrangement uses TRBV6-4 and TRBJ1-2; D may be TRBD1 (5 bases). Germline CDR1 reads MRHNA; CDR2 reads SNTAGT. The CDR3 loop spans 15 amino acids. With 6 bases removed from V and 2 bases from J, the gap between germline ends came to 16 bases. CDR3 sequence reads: CASREGATGNYGYTF. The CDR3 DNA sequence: TGTGCCAGCAGGGAAGGTGCTACAGGAAACTATGGCTACACCTTC.

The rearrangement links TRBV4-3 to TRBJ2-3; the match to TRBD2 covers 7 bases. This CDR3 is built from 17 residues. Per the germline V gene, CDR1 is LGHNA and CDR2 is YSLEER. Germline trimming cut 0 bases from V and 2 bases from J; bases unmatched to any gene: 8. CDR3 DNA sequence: TGCGCCAGCAGCCAAGAGGGCGGGAGTATGGCCACAGATACGCAGTATTTT. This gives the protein CASSQEGGSMATDTQYF.

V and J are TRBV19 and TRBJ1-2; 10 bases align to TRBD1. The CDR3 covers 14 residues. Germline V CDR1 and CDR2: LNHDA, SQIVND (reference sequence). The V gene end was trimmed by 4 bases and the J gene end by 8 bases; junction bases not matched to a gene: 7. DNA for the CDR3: TGTGCCAGTAGTACTCGACAGGGGGCTGGAGGCTACACCTTC. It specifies CASSTRQGAGGYTF.

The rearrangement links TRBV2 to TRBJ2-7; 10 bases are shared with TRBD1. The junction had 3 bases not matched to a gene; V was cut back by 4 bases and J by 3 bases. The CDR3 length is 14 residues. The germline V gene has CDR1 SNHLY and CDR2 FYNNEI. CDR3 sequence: CASSGQGAGYEQYV. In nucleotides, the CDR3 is TGTGCCAGCAGTGGACAGGGGGCCGGCTACGAGCAGTACGTC.

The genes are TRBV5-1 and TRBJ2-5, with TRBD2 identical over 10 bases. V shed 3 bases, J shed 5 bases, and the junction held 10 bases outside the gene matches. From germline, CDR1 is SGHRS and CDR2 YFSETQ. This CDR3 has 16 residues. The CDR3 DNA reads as TGCGCCAGCAGCTCAAATAGCGGGGGGCCCAGGGAGACCCAGTACTTC. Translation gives CASSSNSGGPRETQYF.

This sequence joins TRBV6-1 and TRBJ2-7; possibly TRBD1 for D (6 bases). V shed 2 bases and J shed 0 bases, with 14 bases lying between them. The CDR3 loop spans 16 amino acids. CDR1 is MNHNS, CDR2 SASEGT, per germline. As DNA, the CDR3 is TGTGCCAGCAGTGAATCAGGGGCCCCGGTCTCCTACGAGCAGTACTTC. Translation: CASSESGAPVSYEQYF.